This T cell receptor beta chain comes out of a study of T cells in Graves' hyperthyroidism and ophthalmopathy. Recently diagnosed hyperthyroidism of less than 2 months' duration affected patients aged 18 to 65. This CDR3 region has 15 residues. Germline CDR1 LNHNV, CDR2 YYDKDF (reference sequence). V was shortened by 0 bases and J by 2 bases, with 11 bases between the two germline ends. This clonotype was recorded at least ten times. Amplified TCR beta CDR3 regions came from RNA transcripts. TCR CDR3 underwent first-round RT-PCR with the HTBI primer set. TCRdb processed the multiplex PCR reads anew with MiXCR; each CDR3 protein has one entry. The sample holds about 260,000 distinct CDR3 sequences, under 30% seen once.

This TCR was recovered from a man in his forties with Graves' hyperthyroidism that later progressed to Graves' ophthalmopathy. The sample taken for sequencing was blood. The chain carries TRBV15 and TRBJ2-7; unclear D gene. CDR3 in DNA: TGTGCCACCAGCAGAGATATTCTGGCCCCCTACGAGCAGTACTTC. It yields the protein CATSRDILAPYEQYF.